A single sample is the source of the 13 T cell receptor beta chains below, sequenced in a study of T cells in Graves' hyperthyroidism and ophthalmopathy. RNA transcripts served as the template for amplifying TCR beta CDR3 regions. A first-round RT-PCR of the TCR CDR3 used the HTBI primer set. TCRdb independently ran MiXCR on the multiplex PCR reads; one entry per CDR3 protein. The repertoire holds about 680,000 distinct CDR3 sequences, with about a third as singletons. The sequencing sample was made of blood. The source is a woman aged 40 to 50 with Graves' hyperthyroidism.

This clonotype was recorded at least ten times. This chain connects TRBV7-9 to TRBJ1-2; D might be TRBD1 (5 bases). The CDR3 extends over 14 amino acids. The germline gives CDR1 SEHNR, CDR2 FQNEAQ (reference sequence). The V end was cut by 0 bases, the J end by 4 bases, with 9 bases between. As DNA, the CDR3 is TGTGCCAGCAGCTTAGCGTTGGGACCCTATGGCTACACCTTC. Its protein is CASSLALGPYGYTF.

This clonotype was observed a handful of times. The chain links TRBV2 to TRBJ1-1, with D perhaps matching TRBD1 (5 bases). The CDR3 consists of 15 residues. The germline gives CDR1 SNHLY, CDR2 FYNNEI. V lost 6 bases and J lost 5, with 19 bases in between. CDR3 sequence (DNA): TGTGCCAGCAGCCCGATCCGGGACGGGGGAACTGAAGCTTTCTTT. Translation gives CASSPIRDGGTEAFF.

The chain combines TRBV7-2 with TRBJ2-2, with TRBD2 matching over 13 bases. Germline trimming cut 5 bases from V and 6 bases from J; bases unmatched to any gene: 9. The CDR3 runs to 17 residues. CDR1 is SGHTA, CDR2 FQGNSA, per germline. The CDR3 sequence: CASSPTSGRAGSGELFF. CDR3 bases: TGTGCCAGCAGCCCAACTAGCGGGAGGGCGGGGTCCGGGGAGCTGTTTTTT.

The V call is TRBV7-2, the J call TRBJ1-1, with D perhaps TRBD1 (6 bases). The germline V gene has CDR1 SGHTA and CDR2 FQGNSA. The length of the CDR3 is 19 residues. The V end was cut by 2 bases, the J end by 1 base, with 23 bases between. CDR3 sequence reads: CASSLTGTPDRPSNTEAFF. The CDR3 DNA is TGTGCCAGCAGCTTAACGGGGACCCCGGACAGACCATCGAACACTGAAGCTTTCTTT.

The chain links TRBV7-9 to TRBJ2-7; 9 bases line up with TRBD1. The CDR3 loop spans 16 amino acids. The trim removed 6 bases at V and 2 bases at J, leaving 11 bases unmatched. The germline CDR1 and CDR2 sequences are SEHNR and FQNEAQ (reference sequence). CDR3 protein: CASRLSGQGPAYEQYF. DNA of the CDR3: TGTGCCAGCAGGCTATCGGGACAGGGCCCCGCCTACGAGCAGTACTTC.

On this clonotype itself: This clone may be a read error of a much larger clone one base away. V is TRBV9 and J is TRBJ1-1, with a weak D call TRBD1 (6 bases). Germline assignment: CDR1 SGDLS and CDR2 YYNGEE. The CDR3 totals 12 residues. CDR3 region: CAGSGTDREAFF. CDR3 coding DNA: TGTGCCGGCAGCGGAACGGACAGAGAAGCTTTCTTT.

The chain carries TRBV9 and TRBJ1-6, with TRBD1 matching 10 bases. This CDR3 is built from 16 residues. Trimming cost V 5 bases and J 10 bases; bases outside gene matches: 12. Looked up from germline, CDR1 is SGDLS and CDR2 is YYNGEE. The CDR3 loop reads CASSMNSGTGESPLHF. The CDR3 DNA follows: TGTGCCAGCAGTATGAACTCCGGGACAGGGGAATCACCCCTCCACTTT. The entire variable domain, with the rest obtained from reference TRBV9 and TRBJ1-6, is as follows: DSGVTQTPKHLITATGQRVTLRCSPRSGDLSVYWYQQSLDQGLQFLIQYYNGEERAKGNILERFSAQQFPDLHSELNLSSLELGDSALYFCASSMNSGTGESPLHFGNGTRLTVT.

This clonotype has at least ten counts. The genes are TRBV7-2 and TRBJ2-5; 11 bases line up with TRBD2. From germline, CDR1 is SGHTA and CDR2 FQGNSA. V lost 6 bases and J lost 6; bases outside the gene matches: 12. The CDR3 covers 16 residues. CDR3: CASSPGLAGGRKTQYF. As DNA, the CDR3 is TGTGCCAGCAGTCCAGGGCTAGCGGGAGGACGGAAGACCCAGTACTTC.

This clonotype was detected ten times or more. J is TRBJ1-1 and V is TRBV10-3; tentative D call: TRBD1 (6 bases). V was trimmed by 0 bases and J by 4 bases, leaving 12 bases between them. The germline V gene encodes CDR1 ENHRY and CDR2 SYGVKD. The CDR3 loop spans 15 amino acids. The CDR3 reads CAISESGGAFTEAFF. CDR3 DNA: TGTGCCATCAGTGAGTCGGGGGGCGCGTTCACTGAAGCTTTCTTT.

This clonotype was observed many times. The V gene is TRBV25-1, the J gene TRBJ1-1; TRBD1 matches at 8 bases. V lost 5 bases to trimming and J lost 3 bases; unmatched junction nucleotides: 5. Germline values: CDR1 MGHDK, CDR2 SYGVNS. The CDR3 totals 14 residues. CDR3 amino acids: CASSIGQGYTEAFF. CDR3 nucleotides: TGTGCCAGCAGTATCGGACAGGGTTACACTGAAGCTTTCTTT.

The genes are TRBV29-1 and TRBJ1-3; no reliable D call. V dropped 7 bases and J dropped 0 bases, with 10 bases sitting between them. Germline V CDR1 and CDR2: SQVTM, ANQGSEA. The CDR3 spans 13 residues. CDR3 bases: TGCAGCGAGGACGGGTACTCTGGAAACACCATATATTTT. As protein: CSEDGYSGNTIYF.

This clonotype was detected a few times. The V gene is TRBV6-5, the J gene TRBJ1-2, with D tentatively TRBD1 (5 bases). The V gene's germline CDR1 is MNHEY and CDR2 SVGAGI. Trimming stripped 6 bases from V and 4 bases from J, with 12 bases between. The CDR3 loop spans 13 amino acids. The CDR3 spells CASRTALFYGYTF. In DNA form, the CDR3 reads TGTGCCAGCAGGACAGCCCTCTTCTATGGCTACACCTTC.

This clonotype was recorded at least ten times. J is TRBJ1-2 and V is TRBV29-1; 8 nucleotides agree with TRBD1. Germline V gene lookup returns CDR1 SQVTM and CDR2 ANQGSEA. The CDR3 spans 13 residues. The junction had 10 bases not matched to a gene; V was cut back by 7 bases and J by 6 bases. In DNA, the CDR3 is TGCAGCGCCGAAGACCAGGGGGCCCATGGCTACACCTTC. Protein sequence: CSAEDQGAHGYTF.